The source of this TCR beta chain is a study of Graves' ophthalmopathy and Graves' hyperthyroidism. The CDR3 runs 12 residues. V was pared by 6 bases and J by 6 bases, with 11 bases between. The TCR beta CDR3 regions underwent amplification from RNA transcripts. Scientists carried out first-round RT-PCR using HTBI primers and then a second-round multiplex PCR. One entry per CDR3 protein results from TCRdb running MiXCR on the multiplex PCR reads. The repertoire holds about 500,000 distinct CDR3 sequences, with roughly 39% as singletons. This rearrangement joins TRBV12-3 or TRBV12-4 to TRBJ1-1; unclear D gene. The source is an adult man with Graves' hyperthyroidism. The sequenced material came from peripheral blood or thyroid tissue (not recorded which). The CDR3 here is CASSIGRPEAFF. In DNA, the CDR3 is TGTGCCAGCAGCATTGGACGTCCTGAAGCTTTCTTT.